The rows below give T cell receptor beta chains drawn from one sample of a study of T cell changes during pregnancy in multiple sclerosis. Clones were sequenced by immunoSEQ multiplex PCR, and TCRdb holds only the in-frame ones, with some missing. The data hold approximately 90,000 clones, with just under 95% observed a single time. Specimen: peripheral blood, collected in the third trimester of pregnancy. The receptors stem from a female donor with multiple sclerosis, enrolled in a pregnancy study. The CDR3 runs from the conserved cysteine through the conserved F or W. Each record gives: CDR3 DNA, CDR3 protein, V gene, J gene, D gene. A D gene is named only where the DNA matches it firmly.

cdr3_nt: TGTGCCAGCAGTTCCCTCAGGTTCAATGAAAAACTGTTTTTT
cdr3_aa: CASSSLRFNEKLFF
v_call: TRBV11-2
j_call: TRBJ1-4
d_call: NA

cdr3_nt: TGCGCCAGCAGTTACTCCCCAATGACAGGTAACAATGAGCAGTTCTTC
cdr3_aa: CASSYSPMTGNNEQFF
v_call: TRBV5-1
j_call: TRBJ2-1
d_call: NA

cdr3_nt: TGTGCCAGCAGTGCAGCCAGGGACTCCTACGAGCAGTACTTC
cdr3_aa: CASSAARDSYEQYF
v_call: TRBV6-5
j_call: TRBJ2-7
d_call: NA

cdr3_nt: TGTGCCAGTAGTCAGGGCTCCGAGCAGTACTTC
cdr3_aa: CASSQGSEQYF
v_call: TRBV19
j_call: TRBJ2-7
d_call: NA

cdr3_nt: TGTGCTAGTGGTTGGGGGGGATTAGATACGCAGTATTTT
cdr3_aa: CASGWGGLDTQYF
v_call: TRBV12-5
j_call: TRBJ2-3
d_call: TRBD2

cdr3_nt: TGTGCCAGCAGTGACCTAGCGGGAGGGCCGGGGGAGCTGTTTTTT
cdr3_aa: CASSDLAGGPGELFF
v_call: TRBV6-1
j_call: TRBJ2-2
d_call: TRBD2

cdr3_nt: TGTGCCAGCAGCTTAGTCGGACAGGGTTCTGAAGCTTTCTTT
cdr3_aa: CASSLVGQGSEAFF
v_call: TRBV7-2
j_call: TRBJ1-1
d_call: TRBD1

cdr3_nt: TGCGCCAGCAGCTTGGAGCCGGGACTAGTCTACGAGCAGTACTTC
cdr3_aa: CASSLEPGLVYEQYF
v_call: TRBV5-1
j_call: TRBJ2-7
d_call: TRBD2

cdr3_nt: TGTGCCAGCAGTGCCCCTAATCCTCCGCTTCGGTCCTACAATGAGCAGTTCTTC
cdr3_aa: CASSAPNPPLRSYNEQFF
v_call: TRBV6-1
j_call: TRBJ2-1
d_call: NA

cdr3_nt: TGTGCCAGCAGCTTCCTAGCCTACACCGGGGAGCTGTTTTTT
cdr3_aa: CASSFLAYTGELFF
v_call: TRBV7-3
j_call: TRBJ2-2
d_call: NA

cdr3_nt: TGTGCCAGCAGCATGCACAGGGGGCGCGGCACTGAAGCTTTCTTT
cdr3_aa: CASSMHRGRGTEAFF
v_call: TRBV7-9
j_call: TRBJ1-1
d_call: TRBD1

cdr3_nt: TGTGCCAGCAGCTTCATGACAGGGGGCACTGAAGCTTTCTTT
cdr3_aa: CASSFMTGGTEAFF
v_call: TRBV7-8
j_call: TRBJ1-1
d_call: TRBD1

cdr3_nt: TGTGCCAGCAGCGTAGAAGGCACAGGAAGCTACGAGCAGTACTTC
cdr3_aa: CASSVEGTGSYEQYF
v_call: TRBV9
j_call: TRBJ2-7
d_call: NA

cdr3_nt: TGTGCCAGCACCAGGACAGGGTACTTGGAGACCCAGTACTTC
cdr3_aa: CASTRTGYLETQYF
v_call: TRBV9
j_call: TRBJ2-5
d_call: TRBD1

cdr3_nt: TGTGCCAGCACGAGCTCCTACAATGAGCAGTTCTTC
cdr3_aa: CASTSSYNEQFF
v_call: TRBV2
j_call: TRBJ2-1
d_call: NA

cdr3_nt: TGCAGCGTTGAAGATCTTCAGGGCGCCGGTGGCTACACCTTC
cdr3_aa: CSVEDLQGAGGYTF
v_call: TRBV29-1
j_call: TRBJ1-2
d_call: NA

cdr3_nt: TGTGCCAGCAGGAATACAGCCGGGGCCAACGTCCTGACTTTC
cdr3_aa: CASRNTAGANVLTF
v_call: TRBV27
j_call: TRBJ2-6
d_call: NA

cdr3_nt: TGTGCCAGCCGTCAGGCCAGCGGTGGCACAGATACGCAGTATTTT
cdr3_aa: CASRQASGGTDTQYF
v_call: TRBV2
j_call: TRBJ2-3
d_call: NA

cdr3_nt: TGCGCCAGCAGCCCGCGCGATTCGGGCGGGTTGAGCTCCTACAATGAGCAGTTCTTC
cdr3_aa: CASSPRDSGGLSSYNEQFF
v_call: TRBV4-1
j_call: TRBJ2-1
d_call: NA

cdr3_nt: TGTGCCAGCACGGAAGTGACAGCTCCTTCCTACGAGCAGTACTTC
cdr3_aa: CASTEVTAPSYEQYF
v_call: TRBV6-1
j_call: TRBJ2-7
d_call: NA

cdr3_nt: TGTGCCAGTAGTATAGATGGGGGACTATCGAACGAGCAGTACTTC
cdr3_aa: CASSIDGGLSNEQYF
v_call: TRBV19
j_call: TRBJ2-7
d_call: TRBD2

cdr3_nt: TGCAGCGCTGGAGCAGGGAATACAGTTGGCTACACCTTC
cdr3_aa: CSAGAGNTVGYTF
v_call: TRBV29-1
j_call: TRBJ1-2
d_call: NA

cdr3_nt: TGTGCCAGCAGTGAGGGAGGGCCTCTGACAGATACGCAGTATTTT
cdr3_aa: CASSEGGPLTDTQYF
v_call: TRBV2
j_call: TRBJ2-3
d_call: TRBD2

cdr3_nt: TGCAGCGTACAGGGCGCGGGAGGACTGTTTTTT
cdr3_aa: CSVQGAGGLFF
v_call: TRBV29-1
j_call: TRBJ1-4
d_call: NA

cdr3_nt: TGTGCCTGGAGTGTACTGACAGGGGAACAAGAGACCCAGTACTTC
cdr3_aa: CAWSVLTGEQETQYF
v_call: TRBV30
j_call: TRBJ2-5
d_call: TRBD1

cdr3_nt: TGTGCCAGCAGTTTTCAGCGGGAGCGGGGGGAGCAGTACTTC
cdr3_aa: CASSFQRERGEQYF
v_call: TRBV27
j_call: TRBJ2-7
d_call: TRBD2